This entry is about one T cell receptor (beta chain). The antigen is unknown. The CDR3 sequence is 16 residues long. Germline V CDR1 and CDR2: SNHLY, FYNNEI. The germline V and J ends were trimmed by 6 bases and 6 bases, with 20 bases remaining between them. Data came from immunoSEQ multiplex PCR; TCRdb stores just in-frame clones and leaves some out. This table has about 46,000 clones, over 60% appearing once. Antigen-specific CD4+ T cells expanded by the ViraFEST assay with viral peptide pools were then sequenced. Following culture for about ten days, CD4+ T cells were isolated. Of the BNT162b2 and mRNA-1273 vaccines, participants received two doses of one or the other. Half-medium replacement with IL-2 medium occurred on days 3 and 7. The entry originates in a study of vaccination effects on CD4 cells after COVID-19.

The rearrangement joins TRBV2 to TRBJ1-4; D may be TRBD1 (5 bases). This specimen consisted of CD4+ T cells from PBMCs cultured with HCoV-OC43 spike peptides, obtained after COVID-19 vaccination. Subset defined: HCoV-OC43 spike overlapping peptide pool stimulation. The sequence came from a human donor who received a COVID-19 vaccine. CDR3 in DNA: TGTGCCAGCAGGGCGAAGTTACAGGAACCGGATGAAAAACTGTTTTTT. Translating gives CASRAKLQEPDEKLFF.